This is a list of T cell receptor beta chains from one sample in a study of blood T cell repertoires in COVID-19. Clones were read by immunoSEQ multiplex PCR, and TCRdb kept only the in-frame ones, dropping some. The table shows around 380,000 clones, with around 87% occurring only once. The specimen sequenced was PBMCs or T cells enriched from blood (not recorded which). Receptors originate from a man younger than 40 who had recovered from COVID-19. CDR3s leave out the opening cysteine and the closing phenylalanine or tryptophan. A D gene is named only where the DNA matches it firmly.

D: TRBD1
J: TRBJ1-4
V: TRBV3-1/TRBV3-2
CDR3: ASSQDWDHRGQVKLF

D: NA
J: TRBJ1-1
V: TRBV18
CDR3: ASSPKPGANTEAF

D: NA
J: TRBJ2-1
V: TRBV6-5
CDR3: ASSSLVGVEF

D: NA
J: TRBJ1-2
V: TRBV29-1
CDR3: SVGAPYGYT

D: TRBD1
J: TRBJ1-6
V: TRBV2
CDR3: ASNSQGRSSPLH

D: TRBD1
J: TRBJ1-6
V: TRBV4-3
CDR3: ASSQDETGRIYNSPLH

D: NA
J: TRBJ1-1
V: TRBV27
CDR3: ASRHISGRNTEAF

D: NA
J: TRBJ2-1
V: TRBV7-6
CDR3: ASSLAWGPDNEQF

D: NA
J: TRBJ2-5
V: TRBV5-1
CDR3: ASSSTIGETQY

D: TRBD1
J: TRBJ1-2
V: TRBV6-5
CDR3: ASTTGTATNYGYT

D: NA
J: TRBJ2-1
V: TRBV6-5
CDR3: ASRDTVNEQF

D: NA
J: TRBJ1-2
V: TRBV3-1/TRBV3-2
CDR3: ASSQFTGVGYT

D: NA
J: TRBJ1-1
V: TRBV30
CDR3: AWSYRQASEAF

D: TRBD1
J: TRBJ1-2
V: TRBV7-9
CDR3: ASSLHFTVRDSYGYT

D: NA
J: TRBJ1-4
V: TRBV4-3
CDR3: ASSPGRGDEKLF

D: NA
J: TRBJ1-2
V: TRBV6-5
CDR3: ASSYSLEGLYGYT

D: NA
J: TRBJ1-1
V: TRBV12-3/TRBV12-4
CDR3: ASSLRPNTEAF

D: TRBD2
J: TRBJ2-7
V: TRBV7-8
CDR3: ASSLGAPGLAFSYEQY